This passage covers 10 T cell receptor beta chains from one sample sequenced in a study of T cell responses to AZD1222 COVID-19 vaccine listed by TCRdb under 2021. The library was prepared using the immunoSEQ multiplex PCR assay. TCRdb's version of the immuneACCESS table is confined to in-frame rearrangements and falls short of the full clone set. An unresolved V gene accounts for under half of the shortfall where checked; the remainder is of unknown origin. In this sample the table shows about 160,000 clones, approximately 90% of which occur a single time. The top ten clones comprise approximately 6.9% of the sample. The time point label, as the study defines it: baseline before first vaccination. Sequencing was performed on peripheral blood, taken on day 0 of AZD1222 vaccination. These receptors all come from an adult in good health.

This clone was recorded once. V and J are TRBV7-8 and TRBJ2-3; perhaps TRBD1 as D (5 bases). Germline CDR1 SGHVS, CDR2 FQNEAQ. The CDR3 contains 18 residues. V was trimmed by 1 base and J by 0 bases, leaving 17 bases between them. The CDR3 spells CASSLGRTSITSTDTQYF. DNA of the CDR3: TGTGCCAGCAGCTTAGGGCGGACATCGATTACTAGCACAGATACGCAGTATTTT.

The rearrangement links TRBV5-1 to TRBJ1-5, with 7 nucleotides matching TRBD1. Germline V gene sequence: CDR1 SGHRS, CDR2 YFSETQ. This CDR3 has 14 residues. The V gene end was trimmed by 4 bases and the J gene end by 9 bases; junction bases not matched to a gene: 10. The DNA of the CDR3 is TGCGCCAGCAGCATCGACAGGGAGAGGGGGCCCCAGCATTTT. It is translated as CASSIDRERGPQHF. Complete variable domain (other parts from reference TRBV5-1 and TRBJ1-5): KAGVTQTPRYLIKTRGQQVTLSCSPISGHRSVSWYQQTPGQGLQFLFEYFSETQRNKGNFPGRFSGRQFSNSRSEMNVSTLELGDSALYLCASSIDRERGPQHFGDGTRLSIL.

The V gene is TRBV2, the J gene TRBJ1-1; 7 bases are shared with TRBD1. The V gene end was trimmed by 8 bases and the J gene end by 3 bases; junction bases not matched to a gene: 9. Germline assignment: CDR1 SNHLY and CDR2 FYNNEI. The CDR3 runs to 14 residues. In nucleotides, the CDR3 is TGTGCCAGCCGAAGGGACAGAGAGTACACTGAAGCTTTCTTT. Amino acid sequence: CASRRDREYTEAFF.

This clone was seen once. The J gene is TRBJ2-1, the V gene TRBV24-1; no clear D. V was shortened by 0 bases and J by 8 bases, with 16 bases between the two germline ends. Looked up from germline, CDR1 is KGHDR and CDR2 is SFDVKD. This CDR3 is built from 16 residues. This chain's CDR3 is CATSDLKGEAADEQFF. The CDR3 DNA is TGTGCCACCAGTGATTTGAAGGGCGAAGCCGCGGATGAGCAGTTCTTC.

In its sample, this clone was seen once. The chain joins TRBV28 to TRBJ1-4; 9 nucleotides match TRBD1. The V and J ends lost 6 bases and 11 bases, in that order; junction bases with no gene match: 13. The CDR3 totals 15 residues. The germline gives CDR1 MDHEN, CDR2 SYDVKM. CDR3 DNA sequence: TGTGCCAGCAGCCGTATGGGACAGGGTGTGGCGAAACTGTTTTTT. Translation: CASSRMGQGVAKLFF. The full variable domain, rest sourced from reference TRBV28 and TRBJ1-4, is DVKVTQSSRYLVKRTGEKVFLECVQDMDHENMFWYRQDPGLGLRLIYFSYDVKMKEKGDIPEGYSVSREKKERFSLILESASTNQTSMYLCASSRMGQGVAKLFFGSGTQLSVL.

A single count supports this clone. The rearrangement links TRBV11-3 to TRBJ2-1, with D possibly TRBD2 on 5 matching bases. Germline V CDR1 and CDR2: SGHNT, YENEEA. This CDR3 has 14 amino acids. V was shortened by 5 bases and J by 8 bases, with 16 bases between the two germline ends. CDR3 residues: CASSRKRGFDEQFF. CDR3 DNA: TGTGCCAGCAGCCGTAAACGGGGTTTCGATGAGCAGTTCTTC.

The chain joins TRBV9 to TRBJ2-1; 9 bases fit TRBD2. V lost 0 bases to trimming and J lost 0 bases; unmatched junction nucleotides: 13. Germline V lookup: CDR1 SGDLS, CDR2 YYNGEE. CDR3 length: 20 residues. CDR3: CASSVDRSLAGLSSYNEQFF. The CDR3 DNA is TGTGCCAGCAGCGTAGATAGGAGTCTAGCGGGGCTTAGCTCCTACAATGAGCAGTTCTTC. Full variable domain (outside the CDR3, taken from reference TRBV9 and TRBJ2-1): DSGVTQTPKHLITATGQRVTLRCSPRSGDLSVYWYQQSLDQGLQFLIQYYNGEERAKGNILERFSAQQFPDLHSELNLSSLELGDSALYFCASSVDRSLAGLSSYNEQFFGPGTRLTVL.

Here the CDR3 reads CASSVVGRTEAFF. As DNA, the CDR3 is TGTGCCAGCAGCGTAGTGGGGAGGACTGAAGCTTTCTTT. The chain joins TRBV9 to TRBJ1-1; D is unresolved. Germline-derived CDR1 and CDR2 are SGDLS and YYNGEE. V lost 0 bases to trimming and J lost 5 bases, with 8 bases between them. This CDR3 has 13 amino acids.

This chain links TRBV28 with TRBJ1-1, with TRBD1 as a possible D gene (6 bases). In germline, CDR1 is MDHEN, CDR2 SYDVKM. The CDR3 totals 14 residues. V lost 7 bases and J 6 bases, leaving 18 bases between the germline ends. The CDR3 nucleotides are TGTGCCAGCAATCTTTGGCAGGGGTTGTCTGAAGCTTTCTTT. Protein product: CASNLWQGLSEAFF.

The chain joins TRBV9 to TRBJ1-1; D ambiguous. This CDR3 has 13 residues. Germline V gene data show CDR1 as SGDLS and CDR2 as YYNGEE. V was clipped by 2 bases and J by 3 bases, with 8 bases between them. The CDR3 here is CASSVMVYTEAFF. The CDR3, as DNA: TGTGCCAGCAGCGTTATGGTGTACACTGAAGCTTTCTTT.